The present TCR beta chain was sequenced within a study of T cell repertoires in cytomegalovirus infection. Overall study context: Alongside well-studied HLA-B-restricted CMV epitopes, recently identified HLA-C-restricted CMV epitopes were also used. The public TCR beta signatures pointed to both CMV infection and matching HLA type. General study findings and limits: In two of eight donors, the top clonotype was HLA-C-restricted CMV-specific.

Regarding this clonotype: Its antigen remains unknown.

TCRdb itself ran the reads through MiXCR, one entry per CDR3 protein. The data contain a few hundred thousand distinct CDR3 sequences, roughly 25% of them singletons. Germline CDR1 reads MNHEY; CDR2 reads SVGEGT. This CDR3 is 16 amino acids long. J gave up 0 bases and V 4 bases, and 6 bases lay outside the gene matches. The receptor comes from a human donor in good health (CMV status not recorded). Some clones in this sample may be carry-over from other donors' samples. This material consisted of cultured PBMCs, taken from culture after CMV antigen stimulation. The chain employs TRBV6-2 or TRBV6-3 and TRBJ1-5, with 7 positions matching TRBD1. CDR3 nucleotide sequence: TGTGCCAGCAGTTTCGGACAGGCGTATAGCAATCAGCCCCAGCATTTT. This encodes CASSFGQAYSNQPQHF.